This T cell receptor beta chain was recorded in a study of blood T cell repertoires in COVID-19. Looking at the study overall: The samples span acute and convalescent COVID-19 from the United States, Italy and Spain. PBMCs, B-cell-depleted T cells, or T cells were the source of the cDNA or gDNA that made up the material.

Seattle-derived patients entered the study during active infection and were followed longitudinally. Trimming took off 0 bases at V and 3 bases at J, with 7 bases between the two ends. Germline V gene lookup returns CDR1 SGHRS and CDR2 YFSETQ. The CDR3 totals 15 residues. Methods used by the authors: By means of reference gene primer amplification, nucleated cell counts were estimated. Profiled with immunoSEQ multiplex PCR; TCRdb holds only in-frame clones, not every one. The DNA was the basis for D and trimming; V, J and clone size are from that table. The sample lists around 210,000 clones, 75% to 85% occurring once.

This chain joins TRBV5-1 and TRBJ1-6; D gene uncertain. The receptor comes from a man aged 50 or older with COVID-19, enrolled during active disease. The sample comprised peripheral blood. The CDR3 region is CASSLVADYNSPLHF. DNA for the CDR3: TGCGCCAGCAGCTTGGTTGCAGACTATAATTCACCCCTCCACTTT. The full variable domain, rest sourced from reference TRBV5-1 and TRBJ1-6, is KAGVTQTPRYLIKTRGQQVTLSCSPISGHRSVSWYQQTPGQGLQFLFEYFSETQRNKGNFPGRFSGRQFSNSRSEMNVSTLELGDSALYLCASSLVADYNSPLHFGNGTRLTVT.